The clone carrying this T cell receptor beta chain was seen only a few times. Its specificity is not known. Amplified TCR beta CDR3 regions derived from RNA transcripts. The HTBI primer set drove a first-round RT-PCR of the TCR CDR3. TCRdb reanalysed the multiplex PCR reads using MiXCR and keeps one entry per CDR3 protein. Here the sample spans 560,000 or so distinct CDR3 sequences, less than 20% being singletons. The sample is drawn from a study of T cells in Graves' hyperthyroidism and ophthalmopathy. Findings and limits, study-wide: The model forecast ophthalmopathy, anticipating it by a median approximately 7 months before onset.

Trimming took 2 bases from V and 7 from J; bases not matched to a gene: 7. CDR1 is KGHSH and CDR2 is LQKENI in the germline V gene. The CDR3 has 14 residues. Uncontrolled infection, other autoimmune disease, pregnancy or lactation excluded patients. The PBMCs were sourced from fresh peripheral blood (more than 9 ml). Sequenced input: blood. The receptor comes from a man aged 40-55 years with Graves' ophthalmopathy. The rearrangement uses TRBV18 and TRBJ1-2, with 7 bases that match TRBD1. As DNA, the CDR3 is TGTGCCAGCTCACCAGTCCGGGACAGTGGTGGCTACACCTTC. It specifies CASSPVRDSGGYTF. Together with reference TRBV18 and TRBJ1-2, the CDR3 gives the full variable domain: NAGVMQNPRHLVRRRGQEARLRCSPMKGHSHVYWYRQLPEEGLKFMVYLQKENIIDESGMPKERFSAEFPKEGPSILRIQQVVRGDSAAYFCASSPVRDSGGYTFGSGTRLTVV.